The rows below give T cell receptor beta chains drawn from one sample of a study of blood T cell repertoires in COVID-19. Here immunoSEQ multiplex PCR was the method, and the copy in TCRdb shows in-frame clones only, minus some. The repertoire consists of hundreds of thousands of clones, with about four fifths occurring once and the leading ten covering 4.8%. The specimen sequenced was PBMCs or T cells enriched from blood (not recorded which). The receptors shown here come from a woman aged 50 to 60 who had been exposed to COVID-19. CDR3s include the opening cysteine and the closing phenylalanine or tryptophan.

j_call v_call cdr3_aa
TRBJ1-6 TRBV7-2 CASSSNNSPLHF
TRBJ2-7 TRBV14 CASSQVTSHEQYF
TRBJ2-1 TRBV24-1 CATSDAPGGEQFF
TRBJ2-3 TRBV29-1 CSGGPRLNTQYF
TRBJ1-2 TRBV2 CASSEAGRGEGYTF
TRBJ2-7 TRBV28 CASSRDGITYEQYF
TRBJ1-1 TRBV18 CASSSGTGNTEAFF
TRBJ1-6 TRBV6-5 CASSYSMRDSPLHF
TRBJ1-2 TRBV5-4 CASSPGQGAKGYTF
TRBJ1-2 TRBV24-1 CATSDSPRGGYTF
TRBJ2-3 TRBV29-1 CSVHGQGYNTDTQYF
TRBJ1-1 TRBV25-1 CASRGLHTEAFF
TRBJ2-7 TRBV11-2 CASSPSSGGAYEQYF
TRBJ2-1 TRBV14 CASSPSWGLNEQFF
TRBJ1-2 TRBV7-2 CASSLPGEPYGYTF
TRBJ2-3 TRBV4-2 CASSQTSDSTDTQYF
TRBJ1-1 TRBV14 CASSGGPTEAFF
TRBJ1-1 TRBV5-1 CASSLEGVAGGTTEAFF
TRBJ1-1 TRBV7-2 CASSSRWNTEAFF
TRBJ2-7 TRBV5-6 CASSLTLAGADASYEQYF
TRBJ1-3 TRBV10-3 CAISEFPGSAGNTIYF
TRBJ1-5 TRBV7-9 CASSPTGDGYQPQHF
TRBJ2-7 TRBV20-1 CSASASLLAGALYEQYF
TRBJ1-1 TRBV19 CASSIRDRRGSQGAFF
TRBJ1-2 TRBV6-5 CASSRDRGNYGYTF
TRBJ2-7 TRBV18 CASSQQGYEQYF
TRBJ2-7 TRBV11-2 CASSLGGEGYEQYF
TRBJ1-1 TRBV14 CASSQDRVRTEAFF
TRBJ1-1 TRBV6-4 CASSDSRGTEAFF
TRBJ1-5 TRBV27 CASSLRGGGQPQHF
TRBJ2-7 TRBV6-5 CASSRPGQYYEQYF
TRBJ2-7 TRBV10-3 CAIAGNSYEQYF
TRBJ1-1 TRBV5-1 CASSLLQGIGTEAFF
TRBJ1-3 TRBV7-2 CASSLEGGSGNTIYF
TRBJ2-5 TRBV19 CASGGTHETQYF
TRBJ1-1 TRBV3-1/TRBV3-2 CASSQVDFIGTEAFF
TRBJ2-1 TRBV6-1 CASSEALQGWYNEQFF
TRBJ2-3 TRBV18 CASSPLSTDTQYF
TRBJ2-5 TRBV7-2 CATRTSGGAQYF
TRBJ1-6 TRBV7-2 CASSPWTGGRSPLHF
TRBJ2-3 TRBV30 CASDPSGSTDTQYF
TRBJ2-7 TRBV4-2 CASSRGLAGGVSYEQYF
TRBJ1-6 TRBV9 CASSDDGNSPLHF
TRBJ1-1 TRBV21-1 CASRRNRGYEAFF
TRBJ2-2 TRBV9 CASSVVSGGQNTGELFF
TRBJ1-3 TRBV2 CASRGQGWGNTIYF
TRBJ2-7 TRBV5-6 CASSSGGWAYEQYF